A selection of T cell receptor beta chains follows, all from one sample in a study of T cells in Graves' hyperthyroidism and ophthalmopathy. Each CDR3 protein is one row after TCRdb ran MiXCR on the multiplex PCR reads. The sample shows a few hundred thousand distinct CDR3 sequences, 15% to 19% of them seen only once. Source material: blood. These receptor sequences come from a woman in her 30s with Graves' hyperthyroidism. Both conserved end residues are part of each CDR3. The D gene is left open where the match is weak. Not all rows give a size; the values are once, few, many and, for expanded clones, a class.

clone size,V gene,J gene,D gene,CDR3 DNA,CDR3 protein
NA,TRBV5-6,TRBJ2-7,TRBD2,TGTGCCAGCAGCTTGTGGAGACTAGCGGGGGCGAAGCAGTACTTC,CASSLWRLAGAKQYF
NA,TRBV18,TRBJ2-1,NA,TGTGCCACCTCACCAGGGGTTTACAATGAGCAGTTCTTC,CATSPGVYNEQFF
few,TRBV4-3,TRBJ2-7,NA,TGCGCCAGCAGCCAAGATAGGGGAAGGATCTACGAGCAGTACTTC,CASSQDRGRIYEQYF
many,TRBV7-8,TRBJ2-7,TRBD1,TGTGCCAGCAGCTTAGGGGTCGGACAGGGCTCCTACGAGCAGTACTTC,CASSLGVGQGSYEQYF
NA,TRBV28,TRBJ1-2,TRBD1,TGTGCCAACACAATGACAGGGGGACTCCATGGCTACACCTTC,CANTMTGGLHGYTF
few,TRBV7-2,TRBJ2-1,NA,TGTGCCAGCAGCTTAGAACTTTGGAATGAGCAGTTCTTC,CASSLELWNEQFF
NA,TRBV6-1,TRBJ2-1,TRBD2,TGTGCCAGCAGGGGTTTCGGGACTAGCGGGAGTAAAGGATACAATGAGCAGTTCTTC,CASRGFGTSGSKGYNEQFF
few,TRBV4-1,TRBJ2-1,NA,TGCGCCAGCAGCCACCATTACAATGAGCAGTTCTTC,CASSHHYNEQFF
many,TRBV5-1,TRBJ1-2,TRBD1,TGCGCCAGCCAACTGGGACAGGGCTATGGCTACACCTTC,CASQLGQGYGYTF
NA,TRBV30,TRBJ2-5,NA,TGTGCCTGGAGTGCAGGCGCCGGGGGGACCCAGTACTTC,CAWSAGAGGTQYF
NA,TRBV20-1,TRBJ1-6,NA,TGCAGTGCTAGGGCTCTACTGGGCTATTATAATTCACCCCTCCACTTT,CSARALLGYYNSPLHF
many,TRBV5-1,TRBJ2-1,NA,TGCGCCAGCACCAACCAGGGGTCCTACAATGAGCAGTTCTTC,CASTNQGSYNEQFF
many,TRBV3-1,TRBJ2-5,TRBD2,TGTGCCAGCAGCCAAGGGACTAGCGGGAGAAGAGAGACCCAGTACTTC,CASSQGTSGRRETQYF
NA,TRBV5-1,TRBJ2-5,NA,TGCGCCAGCAGCTTTGGGGGTAGCGGAGTGATGGAGACCCAGTACTTC,CASSFGGSGVMETQYF
few,TRBV5-1,TRBJ2-6,NA,TGCGCCAGCAGCTTGGAGACTGGGGCCAACGTCCTGACTTTC,CASSLETGANVLTF
NA,TRBV19,TRBJ2-5,NA,TGTGCCAGTAGTTCGGCAGCTGCGTACCAAGAGACCCAGTACTTC,CASSSAAAYQETQYF
many,TRBV7-9,TRBJ2-2,NA,TGTGCCAGCAGCTTTAAGGGGAGCACCGGGGAGCTGTTTTTT,CASSFKGSTGELFF
few,TRBV7-9,TRBJ2-1,TRBD2,TGTGCCAGCAGCAGAAGTGGGACTAAAGGTAACAATGAGCAGTTCTTC,CASSRSGTKGNNEQFF
NA,TRBV14,TRBJ2-7,NA,TGTGCCAGCAGCCAAAAGGAGTTTTCTTACGACGAGCAGTACTTC,CASSQKEFSYDEQYF
few,TRBV10-3,TRBJ2-3,NA,TGTGCCATCAGTGGTCTGGCTGTTAGCACAGATACGCAGTATTTT,CAISGLAVSTDTQYF
many,TRBV20-1,TRBJ2-7,TRBD2,TGCAGTGCTAGGGGGCGGGAGTCTAGGGAGCAGTACTTC,CSARGRESREQYF
NA,TRBV20-1,TRBJ2-1,NA,TGCAGTGCCAGAACAGGGATTACCTACAATGAGCAGTTCTTC,CSARTGITYNEQFF
few,TRBV7-6,TRBJ2-1,TRBD2,TGTGCCAGCAGCCGGACCGGGACTAGCGGAGCGAGCTCCTACAATGAGCAGTTCTTC,CASSRTGTSGASSYNEQFF
many,TRBV7-2,TRBJ2-1,NA,TGTGCCAGCAGTTCCGGGGTAGCGGCCACGAGCTCCTACAATGAGCAGTTCTTC,CASSSGVAATSSYNEQFF
NA,TRBV20-1,TRBJ1-6,TRBD1,TGCAGTGCTCCAGGGGGAACGGAGAATAATTCACCCCTCCACTTT,CSAPGGTENNSPLHF
many,TRBV20-1,TRBJ2-5,NA,TGCAGTGCTAGAGACATCCTTCTAGCGAACCAAGAGACCCAGTACTTC,CSARDILLANQETQYF
NA,TRBV19,TRBJ2-3,NA,TGTGCCAGTAGTATTGGTATTGGCAAAAGTGCGTATTTT,CASSIGIGKSAYF
many,TRBV20-1,TRBJ2-7,TRBD2,TGCAGTGCCAACCTAGCGGACTCCTACGAGCAGTACTTC,CSANLADSYEQYF
few,TRBV7-8,TRBJ2-1,TRBD2,TGTGCCAGCAGCAAACCCGGGACTAGCGATTACAATGAGCAGTTCTTC,CASSKPGTSDYNEQFF
few,TRBV6-1,TRBJ1-3,NA,TGTGCCAGCAGTAGACAAGACCAAAACACCATATATTTT,CASSRQDQNTIYF
many,TRBV28,TRBJ1-6,NA,TGTGCCAGCCTATTGGGGGGCCTTTGGAATCGGCCCCTCCACTTT,CASLLGGLWNRPLHF
many,TRBV11-3,TRBJ2-1,TRBD1,TGTGCCAGCAGCCCGCGCGGGACAGGATCCTACAATGAGCAGTTCTTC,CASSPRGTGSYNEQFF
many,TRBV12-3/TRBV12-4,TRBJ2-3,TRBD2,TGTGCCAGCAGTTTAAGACTAGCTCCAGATACGCAGTATTTT,CASSLRLAPDTQYF
NA,TRBV15,TRBJ2-3,NA,TGTGCCACCAGCAGAGGCACAGATACGCAGTATTTT,CATSRGTDTQYF
many,TRBV12-3/TRBV12-4,TRBJ1-1,NA,TGTGCCAGCAGACGCCACCGGTGGACTGAAGCTTTCTTT,CASRRHRWTEAFF
NA,TRBV7-2,TRBJ1-2,NA,TGTGCCAGCAGCTTAGCAATACAGAGGGCTAGCTATGGCTACACCTTC,CASSLAIQRASYGYTF
few,TRBV12-3/TRBV12-4,TRBJ1-1,TRBD1,TGTGCCAGCAATATCGACAGGGGGCACGGCACTGAAGCTTTCTTT,CASNIDRGHGTEAFF
many,TRBV4-2,TRBJ2-7,NA,TGTGCCAGCAGCCAAGCCCATCGGGCCTACGAGCAGTACTTC,CASSQAHRAYEQYF
NA,TRBV20-1,TRBJ2-3,NA,TGCAGTGCTCCGAGGGACAGCACAGATACGCAGTATTTT,CSAPRDSTDTQYF
NA,TRBV7-3,TRBJ2-3,NA,TGTGCCAGCAGCACCCGGGACAACAGCACAGATACGCAGTATTTT,CASSTRDNSTDTQYF
few,TRBV9,TRBJ2-3,NA,TGTGCCAGCAGCGTACAAGATACGCAGTATTTT,CASSVQDTQYF
few,TRBV11-2,TRBJ2-3,NA,TGTGCCAGCAGCTTAGATGGGGGAGTGGGGCTCCGTACGCAGTATTTT,CASSLDGGVGLRTQYF
few,TRBV28,TRBJ1-6,NA,TGTGCCAGCATGATGGGGGGCTATAATTCACCCCTCCACTTT,CASMMGGYNSPLHF
many,TRBV7-9,TRBJ2-1,NA,TGTGCCAGCAGCAACACACAGAATGAGCAGTTCTTC,CASSNTQNEQFF
few,TRBV19,TRBJ2-3,TRBD2,TGTGCCAGTAGGCTGGCGGGAGCGGATACGCAGTATTTT,CASRLAGADTQYF
many,TRBV5-5,TRBJ2-3,TRBD2,TGTGCCAGCAGCTTGCCTAGCGGGCCAGCAGATACGCAGTATTTT,CASSLPSGPADTQYF
few,TRBV7-2,TRBJ2-7,TRBD2,TGTGCCCGCAGCTTAGTCCCTAGCGGGGGCTCCTACGAGCAGTACTTC,CARSLVPSGGSYEQYF